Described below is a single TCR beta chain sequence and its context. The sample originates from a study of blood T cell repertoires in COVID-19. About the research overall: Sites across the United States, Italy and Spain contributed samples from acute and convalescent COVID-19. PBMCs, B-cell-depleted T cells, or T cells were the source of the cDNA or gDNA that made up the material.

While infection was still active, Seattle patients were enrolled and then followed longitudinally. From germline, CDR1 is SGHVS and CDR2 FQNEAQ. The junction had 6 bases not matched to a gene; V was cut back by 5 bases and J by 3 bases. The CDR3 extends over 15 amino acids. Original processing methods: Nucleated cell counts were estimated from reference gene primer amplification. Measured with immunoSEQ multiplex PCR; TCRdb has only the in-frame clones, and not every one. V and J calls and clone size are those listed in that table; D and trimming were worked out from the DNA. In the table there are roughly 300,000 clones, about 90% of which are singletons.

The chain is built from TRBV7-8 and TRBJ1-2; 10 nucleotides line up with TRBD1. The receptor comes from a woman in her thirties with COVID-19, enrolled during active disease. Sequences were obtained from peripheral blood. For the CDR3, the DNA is TGTGCCAGCAGCAGCCTCGGGACAGGGGACTATGGCTACACCTTC. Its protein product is CASSSLGTGDYGYTF.